These 30 T cell receptor beta chains were sequenced from one sample in a study of metastatic and nonmetastatic thyroid tumors. Every patient was untreated before thyroid surgery. TCRdb redid the clone calls on the PCR reads using MiXCR. The sample consists of almost 70,000 clones, 14% of them appearing once. The sequenced sample was blood. These receptors were obtained from a male donor with papillary thyroid cancer or a benign thyroid nodule (not recorded which). Some clones in this sample may be carry-over from other donors' samples.

This clone was detected ten times or more. The rearrangement links TRBV5-4 to TRBJ2-3, with TRBD2 as a possible D gene (5 bases). Trimming took off 3 bases at V and 1 base at J, with 12 bases between the two ends. The CDR3 length is 15 residues. Per the germline V gene, CDR1 is SGHNT and CDR2 is YYREEE (reference sequence). The CDR3 bases are TGTGCCAGCAGCTCTATCGCGGGCGGCACAGATACGCAGTATTTT. It encodes CASSSIAGGTDTQYF.

This clone was counted many times. The genes are TRBV4-1 and TRBJ1-6; the D is unclear. Trimming took 1 base from V and 4 from J, leaving 11 bases between them. The germline V gene has CDR1 MGHRA and CDR2 YSYEKL. The CDR3 runs 16 residues. CDR3 DNA sequence: TGCGCCAGCAGCCAAGTCATGACTTCGTATAATTCACCCCTCCACTTT. Translated, it gives CASSQVMTSYNSPLHF.

This clone was counted ten times or more. The gene calls are TRBV29-1 and TRBJ1-4; D is undetermined. The germline V and J ends were trimmed by 4 bases and 2 bases, with 2 bases remaining between them. CDR3 length: 11 amino acids. Germline loops: CDR1 SQVTM, CDR2 ANQGSEA. Here the CDR3 reads CSVVTNEKLFF. The CDR3 nucleotides read TGCAGCGTTGTCACTAATGAAAAACTGTTTTTT.

Points on this clone: A junction boundary mismatches the germline segment, possibly from a read error. CDR3 sequence (DNA): TGTGCCAGCAGTGAAGGTATGGATTCACCACTCCACTTT. This gives the protein CASSEGMDSPLHF. The chain is built from TRBV6-1 and TRBJ1-6, with no clear D. The CDR3 extends over 13 amino acids. Per germline, CDR1 MNHNS and CDR2 SASEGT.

This clone was seen ten or more times. The germline gene is not matched at one end of the junction; a read error may be the cause. In the same sample, other DNA sequences code for this CDR3. The V and J genes are TRBV20-1 and TRBJ2-7, with D hard to call. This CDR3 is 12 amino acids long. Germline CDR1 and CDR2: DFQATT and SNEGSKA (reference sequence). For the CDR3, the DNA is TGCAGTGCTAGAGATCGTGGCTACGAGCAGTGCTTC. Translated, it gives CSARDRGYEQCF.

This clone was observed at least ten times. V and J are TRBV20-1 and TRBJ2-3; D perhaps matches TRBD2 (6 bases). Germline V gene sequence: CDR1 DFQATT, CDR2 SNEGSKA (reference sequence). This CDR3 comprises 14 residues. Between the trimmed V and J ends, which lost 1 base and 2 bases, there was a span of 10 bases. The chain's CDR3 is CSARGPSDTDTQYF. In DNA, the CDR3 is TGCAGTGCTAGAGGCCCTAGCGACACAGATACGCAGTATTTT.

This clone occurred many times. This chain connects TRBV19 to TRBJ2-2; 8 bases line up with TRBD2. Germline CDR1 is LNHDA and CDR2 is SQIVND (reference sequence). CDR3 length: 14 amino acids. V was pared by 7 bases and J by 4 bases, with 5 bases of the junction left unmatched. The CDR3 coding sequence is TGTGCCAGTAACCAGCGGGAGACCACCGGGGAGCTGTTTTTT. Its protein product is CASNQRETTGELFF. Full variable domain (outside the CDR3, taken from reference TRBV19 and TRBJ2-2): DGGITQSPKYLFRKEGQNVTLSCEQNLNHDAMYWYRQDPGQGLRLIYYSQIVNDFQKGDIAEGYSVSREKKESFPLTVTSAQKNPTAFYLCASNQRETTGELFFGEGSRLTVL.

This clone was seen ten or more times. The chain has TRBV27 and TRBJ1-6, with TRBD1 as a possible D gene (6 bases). The CDR3 length is 14 residues. Germline V gene data show CDR1 as MNHEY and CDR2 as SMNVEV (reference sequence). V lost 3 bases and J 8 bases, leaving 11 bases between the germline ends. The CDR3: CASSFEGEYSPLHF. CDR3 coding DNA: TGTGCCAGCAGTTTTGAGGGGGAGTATTCACCCCTCCACTTT.

The V and J genes are TRBV3-1 and TRBJ2-5; no reliable D call. This CDR3 region has 11 residues. CDR1 and CDR2 (germline): LGHDT, YNNKEL (reference sequence). The V end was cut by 1 base, the J end by 5 bases, with 2 bases between. Here the CDR3 reads CASSQVETQYF. In nucleotides, the CDR3 is TGTGCCAGCAGCCAAGTGGAGACCCAGTACTTC.

About this clone itself: Compared with germline, one end of the junction differs, possibly owing to a read error. As DNA, the CDR3 is TGTGCCAGAAGTGAATGGGGCACCGAGCCCAAAGATACGCAGTATTTT. This encodes CARSEWGTEPKDTQYF. J is TRBJ2-3 and V is TRBV6-1; D may be TRBD1 (5 bases). This CDR3 spans 16 amino acids. CDR1 and CDR2 from the germline V gene are MNHNS and SASEGT.

This clone was observed many times. V and J are TRBV29-1 and TRBJ1-2, with D tentatively TRBD1 (5 bases). Per germline, CDR1 SQVTM and CDR2 ANQGSEA. The CDR3 is 12 amino acids. V was cut by 4 bases and J by 7 bases, with 13 bases left in between. DNA for the CDR3: TGCAGCGTTGCAGGGATCAGGGCTGGCTACACCTTC. It specifies CSVAGIRAGYTF.

This clone was counted ten times or more. The V gene is TRBV28, the J gene TRBJ1-4; D not resolved. Trimming removed 4 bases from V and 8 bases from J, with 14 bases in between. The CDR3 totals 14 residues. Germline CDR1 is MDHEN and CDR2 is SYDVKM. The CDR3 sequence is CASSSFPLGEKLFF. The CDR3 bases are TGTGCCAGCAGTTCCTTCCCCCTTGGCGAAAAACTGTTTTTT.

This clone was seen many times. The genes are TRBV14 and TRBJ2-1, with D possibly being TRBD1 (6 bases). Between the trimmed V and J ends, which lost 4 bases and 0 bases, there was a span of 10 bases. Germline V lookup: CDR1 SGHDN, CDR2 FVKESK. The CDR3 consists of 15 residues. This chain's CDR3 is CASSPRQVSYNEQFF. The CDR3 coding sequence is TGTGCCAGCAGCCCTCGACAGGTCTCCTACAATGAGCAGTTCTTC.

This clone appeared a few times. It may be a read error: a sequence one base away is much more abundant. The genes are TRBV19 and TRBJ1-6; D is uncertain. The CDR3 consists of 16 residues. Germline V gene lookup returns CDR1 LNHDA and CDR2 SQIVND (reference sequence). The DNA for the CDR3 is TGTGCCAGTAGTATTGCCGGGAGCTCCTATAATCCACCCCTCCACTTT. This sequence encodes CASSIAGSSYNPPLHF. Supplemented by reference TRBV19 and TRBJ1-6, the full variable domain reads DGGITQSPKYLFRKEGQNVTLSCEQNLNHDAMYWYRQDPGQGLRLIYYSQIVNDFQKGDIAEGYSVSREKKESFPLTVTSAQKNPTAFYLCASSIAGSSYNPPLHFGNGTRLTVT.

This clone was seen repeatedly, ten times or more. The chain recombines TRBV6-5 with TRBJ2-1; 9 bases are a match to TRBD2. Germline values: CDR1 MNHEY, CDR2 SVGAGI. This CDR3 has 16 residues. The J segment lost 16 bases and the V segment lost 4 bases, leaving 20 bases of the junction unmatched. CDR3 amino acids: CASSSAGGPDGPPQFF. The CDR3 DNA sequence: TGTGCCAGCAGTTCCGCGGGAGGGCCGGATGGTCCCCCCCAATTCTTC.

The chain employs TRBV27 and TRBJ2-7; no clear D. V shed 7 bases and J shed 2 bases, with 12 bases lying between them. Per the germline V gene, CDR1 is MNHEY and CDR2 is SMNVEV (reference sequence). CDR3 length: 13 residues. In DNA, the CDR3 is TGTGCCAGCATCGTGGCGGTACCCTACGAGCAGTACTTC. This codes for CASIVAVPYEQYF.

This clone has ten or more counts. V and J are TRBV5-5 and TRBJ2-5; D might be TRBD1 or TRBD2, each matching 5 bases. Trimming left V 1 base short and J 5 bases short, with 12 bases between. CDR3 length: 14 amino acids. CDR1 and CDR2 (germline): SGHKS, YYEKEE (reference sequence). CDR3 sequence reads: CASSLTWGGETQYF. DNA of the CDR3: TGTGCCAGCAGCTTGACATGGGGCGGGGAGACCCAGTACTTC.

This clone was picked up a small number of times. The chain has TRBV28 and TRBJ1-1; no reliable D call. The CDR3 has 12 amino acids. V gave up 4 bases and J gave up 6 bases, with 9 bases separating them. The germline gives CDR1 MDHEN, CDR2 SYDVKM. The CDR3 is CASSYSTAEAFF. The CDR3 DNA is TGTGCCAGCAGTTACTCTACCGCTGAAGCTTTCTTT.

This clone occurred many times. The V and J genes are TRBV28 and TRBJ1-5; TRBD1 matches 9 bases. V dropped 7 bases and J dropped 7; count of bases not matched to a gene: 11. CDR3 length equals 15 residues. Germline CDR1 and CDR2: MDHEN and SYDVKM. The CDR3 loop reads CASNPETGGRQPQHF. In DNA form, the CDR3 reads TGTGCCAGCAACCCCGAAACAGGGGGCAGGCAGCCCCAGCATTTT.

This clone was seen at least ten times. This chain joins TRBV5-6 and TRBJ2-7, with no clear D. The CDR3 length is 14 residues. Trimming cost V 1 base and J 6 bases, with 14 bases left between them. Germline loops: CDR1 SGHDT, CDR2 YYEEEE. The CDR3 protein is CASSLRQALTEQYF. The CDR3 DNA follows: TGTGCCAGCAGCTTGAGGCAGGCACTTACCGAGCAGTACTTC.

This clone was seen many times. The V call is TRBV2, the J call TRBJ1-6, with unresolved D. The CDR3 runs 13 residues. V gave up 2 bases and J gave up 11 bases, with 10 bases separating them. Looked up from germline, CDR1 is SNHLY and CDR2 is FYNNEI. CDR3 amino acids: CASSETEGAPLHF. Here the CDR3 DNA reads TGTGCCAGCAGTGAAACGGAGGGCGCACCCCTCCACTTT.

Only a few counts were recorded for this clone. CDR3: CASSRSVRTNTGELFF. Written as DNA, the CDR3 is TGTGCCAGCAGTCGTAGCGTGAGGACTAACACCGGGGAGCTGTTTTTT. The gene calls are TRBV25-1 and TRBJ2-2; D may be TRBD2 (5 bases). The CDR3 is made up of 16 amino acids. The V end was cut by 5 bases, the J end by 2 bases, with 15 bases between. Per the germline V gene, CDR1 is MGHDK and CDR2 is SYGVNS. Drawing the rest from reference TRBV25-1 and TRBJ2-2, the complete variable domain is EADIYQTPRYLVIGTGKKITLECSQTMGHDKMYWYQQDPGMELHLIHYSYGVNSTEKGDLSSESTVSRIRTEHFPLTLESARPSHTSQYLCASSRSVRTNTGELFFGEGSRLTVL.

This clone was recorded many times. J is TRBJ2-1 and V is TRBV7-2, with D perhaps assigned TRBD1 or TRBD2 (5 bases each). Germline V lookup: CDR1 SGHTA, CDR2 FQGNSA. CDR3 length: 17 amino acids. Trimming left V 2 bases short and J 0 bases short, with 14 bases between. CDR3 loop: CASSLRGAARSYNEQFF. CDR3 DNA: TGTGCCAGCAGCTTAAGGGGAGCGGCCCGCTCCTACAATGAGCAGTTCTTC. Complete variable domain (other parts from reference TRBV7-2 and TRBJ2-1): GAGVSQSPSNKVTEKGKDVELRCDPISGHTALYWYRQSLGQGLEFLIYFQGNSAPDKSGLPSDRFSAERTGGSVSTLTIQRTQQEDSAVYLCASSLRGAARSYNEQFFGPGTRLTVL.

This clone was seen repeatedly, ten times or more. The rearrangement joins TRBV6-1 to TRBJ1-2; maybe TRBD1 (6 bases). Germline-derived CDR1 and CDR2 are MNHNS and SASEGT. This CDR3 has 12 residues. The V end was cut by 10 bases, the J end by 2 bases, with 11 bases between. CDR3 nucleotide sequence: TGTGCCACCTATACAGGGAACTATGGCTACACCTTC. It yields the protein CATYTGNYGYTF.

As regards this clone: The junction departs from germline at one end; a sequencing error may be responsible. V and J are TRBV19 and TRBJ2-1; no clear D. Germline V gene lookup returns CDR1 LNHDA and CDR2 SQIVND (reference sequence). The CDR3 loop spans 14 amino acids. The CDR3 spells CASSTTGDANEQLF. The CDR3 coding sequence is TGTGCCAGTAGTACTACCGGAGACGCGAATGAGCAGCTCTTC.

This clone was seen at least ten times. The chain recombines TRBV30 with TRBJ1-2; unclear D gene. This CDR3 has 12 residues. Trimming cost V 0 bases and J 4 bases, with 6 bases left between them. Looked up from germline, CDR1 is GTSNPN and CDR2 is SVGIG (reference sequence). Here the CDR3 DNA reads TGTGCCTGGAGTGTAACCCTCTATGGCTACACCTTC. This codes for CAWSVTLYGYTF.

The sample holds many counts of this clone. CDR3 DNA: TGTGCCAGCAGGCGTACAACAGGGGTAGGTCGGAGCACTGAAGCTTTCTTT. As protein: CASRRTTGVGRSTEAFF. This chain joins TRBV6-1 and TRBJ1-1, with TRBD1 matching 7 bases. The CDR3 has 17 amino acids. Germline lookup yields CDR1 MNHNS and CDR2 SASEGT. J gave up 4 bases and V 6 bases, and 17 bases lay outside the gene matches.

This clone was observed many times. The V call is TRBV7-3, the J call TRBJ1-1; possible D gene TRBD1, 5 bases. Germline V lookup: CDR1 SGHTA, CDR2 FQGTGA. Trimming took off 5 bases at V and 0 bases at J, with 10 bases between the two ends. CDR3 length equals 14 residues. The CDR3 coding sequence is TGTGCCAGCAGCCGGGGCGCTATGAACACTGAAGCTTTCTTT. Protein product: CASSRGAMNTEAFF. The entire variable domain, with the rest obtained from reference TRBV7-3 and TRBJ1-1, is as follows: GAGVSQTPSNKVTEKGKYVELRCDPISGHTALYWYRQSLGQGPEFLIYFQGTGAADDSGLPNDRFFAVRPEGSVSTLKIQRTERGDSAVYLCASSRGAMNTEAFFGQGTRLTVV.

This clone was observed at least ten times. The chain is built from TRBV20-1 and TRBJ2-1; a possible D gene is TRBD2 (5 bases). Trimming stripped 4 bases from V and 6 bases from J, with 16 bases between. The CDR3 runs 14 residues. The germline gives CDR1 DFQATT, CDR2 SNEGSKA (reference sequence). For the CDR3, the DNA is TGCAGTGCTACCCGGGGTGGGGAAGGCAATGAGCAGTTCTTC. Residues: CSATRGGEGNEQFF.

V usage is TRBV14 and J usage is TRBJ1-1; TRBD1 might be the D (5 bases). CDR3 length equals 19 residues. V lost 0 bases to trimming and J lost 1 base, with 21 bases between them. CDR1 is SGHDN and CDR2 is FVKESK in the germline V gene. The CDR3 DNA reads as TGTGCCAGCAGCCAAGATAGGACGAGGGGCGGAGGCCGGAACACTGAAGCTTTCTTT. It specifies CASSQDRTRGGGRNTEAFF.